This T cell receptor beta chain is from a study of blood T cell repertoires in COVID-19. Study as a whole: COVID-19 samples, acute and convalescent, were from the United States, Italy and Spain. The analysed material was cDNA or gDNA that came from T cells, B-cell-depleted T cells, or PBMCs.

Measured with immunoSEQ multiplex PCR; TCRdb has only the in-frame clones, and not every one. Of about 170,000 clones listed, about 88% are singletons. The table lists this clone with a count of one. The sample was peripheral blood. The sequence was collected from an elderly woman in a cohort sampled during active or convalescent COVID-19.

The DNA for the CDR3 is TGTGCCAGCAGCTTCAGTAAAGAGAGGTGGGGGGAACTCACCGGGGAGCTGTTTTTT. It encodes CASSFSKERWGELTGELFF. The rearrangement links TRBV7-8 to TRBJ2-2; TRBD2 is a possible D gene (6 bases). The germline V and J ends were trimmed by 3 bases and 4 bases, with 24 bases remaining between them. The V gene's germline CDR1 is SGHVS and CDR2 FQNEAQ. The CDR3 consists of 19 residues. Full variable domain (missing parts from reference TRBV7-8 and TRBJ2-2): GAGVSQSPRYKVAKRGQDVALRCDPISGHVSLFWYQQALGQGPEFLTYFQNEAQLDKSGLPSDRFFAERPEGSVSTLKIQRTQQEDSAVYLCASSFSKERWGELTGELFFGEGSRLTVL.